This TCR beta chain stems from a study of T cell responses to AZD1222 COVID-19 vaccine (dated by TCRdb to about 2021). Regarding the study in general: AZD1222 recipients with second doses at about 4 weeks or about 12 weeks were pooled, because spike-specific TCR depth and breadth did not differ between schedules. Trial participants were enrolled by age into 18-55, 56-69 and 70-plus year subgroups, with around 150, 28 and 57 TCR-sequenced participants respectively. TCR sequencing was performed for over 230 trial participants, of whom around 210 were given two doses of AZD1222 and approximately 25 were given two doses of MenACWY control vaccine.

Worth noting for this clone: The clone's antigen remains unknown. Base qualities are not recorded, but no much larger clone differs from it by a single base.

The sample's time point label, decoded: baseline before first vaccination. The vaccinee samples were drawn from two UK trials, COV001 and COV002, one of which was a single-blind randomized controlled phase 2/3 trial testing AZD1222 (ChAdOx1 nCoV-19) in healthy adults. For TCRbeta chain sequencing, PBMC samples were collected from trial participants at day 0 and at day 28 after the second dose. Broader findings and caveats from the paper: No day 14 peak-response samples were available, so repertoires were characterized only after the peak T cell response. The 56-69-year group was small, and its depth increase did not reach significance, likely because of low power. Nearly half of unique spike-specific TCRs reportedly recognized epitopes outside regions mutated in the B.1.351 and B.1.1.7 variants. Only six AZD1222 recipients were SARS-CoV-2 seropositive at baseline, limiting conclusions about previously exposed vaccinees. The vaccine-associated CD4 TCRs covered the entire spike protein, and the dominant responses fell in regions 160-218 and 743-854. Most participants were white British and females outnumbered males, and the authors suggested that clonal diversity may have been underestimated. After two AZD1222 doses, both the breadth and the depth of spike-specific TCRs were significantly higher than at day 0 and than in MenACWY recipients.

The CDR3 regions of human TCRbeta chains were analyzed by immunosequencing. The original methods were these. TCRs in the repertoires were compared against a reference library of SARS-CoV-2-specific TCRs that had been generated with the MIRA antigen-specificity platform. Breadth was defined as the fraction of unique TCRs that were SARS-CoV-2-associated. Depth was defined as the fraction of total T cells that were SARS-CoV-2-associated. Using the MIRA data, each spike-specific TCR was mapped to the spike region that the TCR reacts to and placed in a CD4 or CD8 class. Log10-transformed breadth and depth values were compared by one-way ANOVA with Sidak's multiple comparisons tests. TCRdb's version of the immuneACCESS table is confined to in-frame rearrangements and falls short of the full clone set. An unresolved V gene accounts for under half of the shortfall where checked; the remainder is of unknown origin. The DNA gave D and trimming, while V, J and clone size come from that table. Across this sample there are 150,000 to 180,000 clones, with about 88% seen only once. The biggest ten clones account for roughly 2.9% of the sample.

The receptor was derived from an adult in good health. Here the sequenced sample was peripheral blood, taken on day 0 of AZD1222 vaccination.

The nucleotides are TGTGCCAGCAGCAGGGGACAGGGTATTGGCGAGCAGTACTTC. Translated, this is CASSRGQGIGEQYF. The chain is encoded by TRBV13 joined to TRBJ2-7; a stretch of 9 junction bases matches TRBD1. From the cysteine through the phenylalanine, the CDR3 covers 14 amino acids. Only the CDR3 DNA stays, 42 bases, in frame from base 1. V trim: 5 bases; J trim: 6 bases; unmatched bases: 8. The germline V gene (reference sequence) gives CDR1 as PRHDT and CDR2 as FYEKMQ.